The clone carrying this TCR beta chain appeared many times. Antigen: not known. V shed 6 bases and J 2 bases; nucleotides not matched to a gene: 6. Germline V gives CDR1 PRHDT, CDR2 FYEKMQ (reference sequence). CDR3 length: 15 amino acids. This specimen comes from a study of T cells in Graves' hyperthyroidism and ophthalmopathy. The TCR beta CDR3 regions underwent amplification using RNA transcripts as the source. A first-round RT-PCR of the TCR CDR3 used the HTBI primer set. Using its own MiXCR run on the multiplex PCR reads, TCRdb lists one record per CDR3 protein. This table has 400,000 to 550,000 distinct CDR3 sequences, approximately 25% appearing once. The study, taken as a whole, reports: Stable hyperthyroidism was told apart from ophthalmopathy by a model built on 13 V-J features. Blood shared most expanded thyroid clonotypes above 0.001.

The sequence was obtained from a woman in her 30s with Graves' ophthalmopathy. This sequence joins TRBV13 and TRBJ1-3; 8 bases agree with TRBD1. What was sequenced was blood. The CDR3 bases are TGTGCCAGCAGTTCGGACAGGGCTCCTGGAAACACCATATATTTT. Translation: CASSSDRAPGNTIYF.